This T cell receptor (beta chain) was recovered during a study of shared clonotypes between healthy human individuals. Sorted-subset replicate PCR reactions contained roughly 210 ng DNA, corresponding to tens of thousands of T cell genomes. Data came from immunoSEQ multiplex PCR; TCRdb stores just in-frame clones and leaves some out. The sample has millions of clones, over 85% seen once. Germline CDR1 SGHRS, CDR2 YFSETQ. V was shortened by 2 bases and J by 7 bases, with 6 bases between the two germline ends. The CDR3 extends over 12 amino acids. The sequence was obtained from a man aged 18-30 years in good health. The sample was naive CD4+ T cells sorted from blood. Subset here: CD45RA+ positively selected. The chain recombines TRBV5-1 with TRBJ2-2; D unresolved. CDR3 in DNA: TGCGCCAGCAGCTTTCTTTTCGGGGAGCTGTTTTTT. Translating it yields CASSFLFGELFF.